This TCR beta chain was captured in a study of tumor-infiltrating T cells and Merkel cell polyomavirus (dated by TCRdb to the late 2010s). General notes on the study: CD8+ T cells specific for the Merkel cell polyomavirus KLL epitope were examined in Merkel cell carcinoma patients. Most of the whole-tumor samples were approximately 23-micron curls sectioned from formalin-fixed, paraffin-embedded tissue blocks. TRB sequencing covered KLL-tetramer-sorted cells from blood or tumor-infiltrating lymphocytes in approximately 15 samples, plus 12 matched whole-tumor samples. Disease stage at presentation varied among the patients, and patient follow-up lasted a median of about 2.5 years, ranging from about 1.1 to 6.0 years. The therapies patients received were varied and non-standardized, including chemotherapy, radiation and immunotherapies. Across the study, one tumor sample was obtained as a frozen nodal tumor digest and one as a flash-frozen core biopsy of a metastasis.

Receptor libraries were prepared by the immunoSEQ multiplex PCR assay. Adaptive Biotechnologies (Seattle, WA) carried out the genomic DNA extraction, TRB sequencing and normalization. The paper's data handling went like this. Clonality was computed as one minus Shannon entropy of productive TRB sequences normalized by log2 of unique productive sequences. To identify KLL-specific clonotypes in tumors, TCRbeta CDR3 amino acid sequences were matched against the sequences from the tetramer-sorted sample of each patient. In its TCRdb copy, this immuneACCESS table keeps in-frame sequences only and misses some clones. Where compared with another copy, unresolved V genes explain less than half of these, and the others have no known cause. V, J and clone size derive from that table, while D and trimming were established from the DNA sequence. This sample holds 2,500 to 3,500 clones; roughly 81% were observed only once. About 8.2% of the sample is in the top ten clones.

By immunohistochemistry, the tumors of all patients showed robust positive staining for Merkel cell polyomavirus Large T antigen. Roughly twelve Merkel cell carcinoma patients were included, each with robust KLL-tetramer+ populations (above 0.04% of CD8+ T cells) in blood and/or cultured TIL. All patients were identified as Caucasian, and a median age of roughly 59 years (range about 50 to 85 years) was recorded. Results the study describes overall, beyond this receptor: KLL-specific TRB repertoires proved diverse and largely private: among 300 to 400 unique sequences, only one clonotype was public, and a couple of patients shared that clonotype. More unique KLL-specific clonotypes in tumors (roughly 5-120 vs 0-3) was associated with a significant MCC-specific survival advantage (P = 0.0051). Because only a single viral epitope was studied, T cells directed against other Merkel cell polyomavirus epitopes were not captured. A higher fraction of KLL-specific T cells within tumors (about 1.7-18% versus about 0-0.14%) was associated with significantly better MCC-specific survival. The small sample size of the study (n of about 13 patients) is recognized as a limitation.

Turning to this clone: Its binding antigen is unknown. No base quality information exists; no much larger clone differs at one position.

The sequenced sample consisted of tumor tissue. The receptor was derived from a man aged 45-65 years with Merkel cell carcinoma.

The DNA is as follows: TGTGCCAGCAGCTTACGTTGGACAGCAAACACTGAAGCTTTCTTT. It translates to CASSLRWTANTEAFF. The receptor chain draws on TRBV7-2 and TRBJ1-1, with TRBD1 perhaps the D gene, on 6 matching bases. Deletion took 2 bases off V and 2 bases off J, with a span of 12 bases between the germline ends. The cysteine opens and the phenylalanine closes a CDR3 of 15 amino acids. The retained sequence is limited to the CDR3, 45 bases, with the frame set at the first base. CDR1 SGHTA and CDR2 FQGNSA are derived from the germline V gene.